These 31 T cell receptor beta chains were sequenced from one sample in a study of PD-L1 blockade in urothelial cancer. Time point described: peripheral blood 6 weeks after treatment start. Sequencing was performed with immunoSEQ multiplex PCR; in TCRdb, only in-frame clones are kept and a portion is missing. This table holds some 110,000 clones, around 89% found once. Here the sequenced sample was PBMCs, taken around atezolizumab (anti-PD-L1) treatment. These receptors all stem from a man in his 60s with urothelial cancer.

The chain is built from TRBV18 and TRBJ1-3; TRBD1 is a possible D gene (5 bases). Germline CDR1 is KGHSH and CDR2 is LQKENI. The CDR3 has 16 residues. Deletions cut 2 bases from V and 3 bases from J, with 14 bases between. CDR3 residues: CASSPTEGTSGNTIYF. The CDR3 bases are TGTGCCAGCTCACCAACGGAGGGGACGAGTGGAAACACCATATATTTT.

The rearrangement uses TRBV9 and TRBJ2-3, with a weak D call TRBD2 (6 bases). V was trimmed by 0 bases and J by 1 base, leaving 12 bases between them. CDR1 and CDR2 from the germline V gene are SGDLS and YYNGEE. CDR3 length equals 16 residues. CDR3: CASSVDTGEGTDTQYF. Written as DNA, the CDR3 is TGTGCCAGCAGCGTAGATACGGGAGAGGGCACAGATACGCAGTATTTT.

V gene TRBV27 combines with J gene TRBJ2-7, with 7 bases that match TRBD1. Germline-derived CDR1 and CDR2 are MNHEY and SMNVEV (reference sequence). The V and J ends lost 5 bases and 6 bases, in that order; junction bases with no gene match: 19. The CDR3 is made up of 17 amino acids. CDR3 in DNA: TGTGCCAGCAGTCCGACCGGGACAGCAAGTTGGCAAGCCGAGCAGTACTTC. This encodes CASSPTGTASWQAEQYF.

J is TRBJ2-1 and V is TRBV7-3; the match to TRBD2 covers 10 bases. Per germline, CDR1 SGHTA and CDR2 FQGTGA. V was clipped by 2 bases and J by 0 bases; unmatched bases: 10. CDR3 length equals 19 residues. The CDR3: CASSLEGSGGSSSYNEQFF. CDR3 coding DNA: TGTGCCAGCAGCTTAGAGGGTAGCGGGGGGTCTAGCTCCTACAATGAGCAGTTCTTC. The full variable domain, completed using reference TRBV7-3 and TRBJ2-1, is GAGVSQTPSNKVTEKGKYVELRCDPISGHTALYWYRQSLGQGPEFLIYFQGTGAADDSGLPNDRFFAVRPEGSVSTLKIQRTERGDSAVYLCASSLEGSGGSSSYNEQFFGPGTRLTVL.

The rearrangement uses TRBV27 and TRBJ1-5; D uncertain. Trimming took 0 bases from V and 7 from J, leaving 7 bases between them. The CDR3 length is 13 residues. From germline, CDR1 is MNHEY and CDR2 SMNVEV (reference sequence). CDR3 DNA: TGTGCCAGCAGTTTATCGGCGGGCCAGCCCCAGCATTTT. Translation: CASSLSAGQPQHF.

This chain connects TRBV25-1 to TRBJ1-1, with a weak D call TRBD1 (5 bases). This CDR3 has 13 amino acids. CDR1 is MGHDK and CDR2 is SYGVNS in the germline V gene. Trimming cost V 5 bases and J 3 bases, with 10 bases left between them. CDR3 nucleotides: TGTGCCAGCAGTCTACAGGACGACACTGAAGCTTTCTTT. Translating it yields CASSLQDDTEAFF.

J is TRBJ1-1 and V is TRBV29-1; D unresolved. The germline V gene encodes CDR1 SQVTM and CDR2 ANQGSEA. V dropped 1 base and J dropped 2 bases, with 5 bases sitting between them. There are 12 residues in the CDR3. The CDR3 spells CSVEGRNTEAFF. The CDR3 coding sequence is TGCAGCGTTGAAGGCAGAAACACTGAAGCTTTCTTT.

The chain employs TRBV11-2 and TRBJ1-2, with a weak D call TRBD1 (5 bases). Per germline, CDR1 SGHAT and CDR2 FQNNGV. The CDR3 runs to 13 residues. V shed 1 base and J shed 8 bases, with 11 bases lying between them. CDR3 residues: CASSLAEGLGYTF. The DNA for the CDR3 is TGTGCCAGCAGCTTAGCGGAGGGACTCGGCTACACCTTC.

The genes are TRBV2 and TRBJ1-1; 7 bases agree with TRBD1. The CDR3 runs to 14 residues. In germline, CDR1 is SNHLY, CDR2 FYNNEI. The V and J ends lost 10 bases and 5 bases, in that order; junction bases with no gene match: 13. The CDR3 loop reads CATPQDRRGTEAFF. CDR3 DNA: TGTGCCACCCCCCAGGACAGGAGGGGGACTGAAGCTTTCTTT.

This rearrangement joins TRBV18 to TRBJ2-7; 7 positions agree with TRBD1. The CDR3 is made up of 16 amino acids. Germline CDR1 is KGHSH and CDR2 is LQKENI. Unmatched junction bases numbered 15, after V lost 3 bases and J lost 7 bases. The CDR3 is CASSPYEWTGANEQYF. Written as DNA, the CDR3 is TGTGCCAGCTCACCGTACGAATGGACAGGAGCAAATGAGCAGTACTTC.

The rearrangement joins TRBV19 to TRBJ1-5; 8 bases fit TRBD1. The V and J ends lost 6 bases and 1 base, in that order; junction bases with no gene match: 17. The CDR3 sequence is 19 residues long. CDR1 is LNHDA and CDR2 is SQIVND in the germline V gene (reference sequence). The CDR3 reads CASRPGWTGQGGSNQPQHF. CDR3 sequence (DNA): TGTGCCAGTAGGCCAGGATGGACAGGGCAAGGTGGAAGCAATCAGCCCCAGCATTTT.

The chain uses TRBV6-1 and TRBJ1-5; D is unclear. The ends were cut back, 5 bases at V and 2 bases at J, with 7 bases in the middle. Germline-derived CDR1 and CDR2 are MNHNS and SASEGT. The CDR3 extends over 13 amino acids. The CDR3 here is CASSRGGNQPQHF. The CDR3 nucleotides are TGTGCCAGCAGTAGAGGAGGCAATCAGCCCCAGCATTTT.

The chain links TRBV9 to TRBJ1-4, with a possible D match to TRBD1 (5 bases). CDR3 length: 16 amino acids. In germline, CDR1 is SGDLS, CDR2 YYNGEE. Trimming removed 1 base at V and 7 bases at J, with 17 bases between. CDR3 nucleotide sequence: TGTGCCAGCAGCGTAAGGTTCGGGCAGGGAGGTGAAAAACTGTTTTTT. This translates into CASSVRFGQGGEKLFF.

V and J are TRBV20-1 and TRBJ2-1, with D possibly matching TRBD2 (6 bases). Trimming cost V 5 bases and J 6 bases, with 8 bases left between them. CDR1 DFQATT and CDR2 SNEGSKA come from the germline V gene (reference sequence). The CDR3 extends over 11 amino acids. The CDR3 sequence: CSAGGVNEQFF. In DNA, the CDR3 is TGCAGTGCTGGCGGGGTCAATGAGCAGTTCTTC.

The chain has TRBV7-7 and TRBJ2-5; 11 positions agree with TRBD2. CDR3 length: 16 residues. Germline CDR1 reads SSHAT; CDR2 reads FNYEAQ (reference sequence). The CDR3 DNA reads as TGTGCTATCCAAGAAAACCTAGCGGGGGGACAAGGGGCCCAGTACTTC. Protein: CAIQENLAGGQGAQYF.

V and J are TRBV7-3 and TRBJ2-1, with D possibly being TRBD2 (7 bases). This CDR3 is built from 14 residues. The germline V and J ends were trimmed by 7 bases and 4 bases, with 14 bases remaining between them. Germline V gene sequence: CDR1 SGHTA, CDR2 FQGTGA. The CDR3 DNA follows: TGTGCCAGCAAGGAGGGAGGGGGGTACAATGAGCAGTTCTTC. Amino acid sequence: CASKEGGGYNEQFF.

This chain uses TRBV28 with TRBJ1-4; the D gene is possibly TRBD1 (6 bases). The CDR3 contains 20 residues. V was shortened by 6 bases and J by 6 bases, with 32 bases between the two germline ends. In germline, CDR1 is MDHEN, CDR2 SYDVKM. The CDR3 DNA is TGTGCCAGCAGATTGCGGGGGGCGCGGCTGCTTGTGAGGGAGGATGAAAAACTGTTTTTT. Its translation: CASRLRGARLLVREDEKLFF.

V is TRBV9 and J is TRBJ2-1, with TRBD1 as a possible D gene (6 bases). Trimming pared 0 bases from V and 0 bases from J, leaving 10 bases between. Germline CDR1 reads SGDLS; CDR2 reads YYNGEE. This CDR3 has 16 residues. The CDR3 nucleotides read TGTGCCAGCAGCGTAGCCGGGACATCCTCCTACAATGAGCAGTTCTTC. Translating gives CASSVAGTSSYNEQFF.

This CDR3 reads CASSLDLGTNTQYF. CDR3 DNA sequence: TGTGCCAGCAGCTTAGACCTGGGGACAAATACGCAGTATTTT. V gene TRBV7-8 combines with J gene TRBJ2-3, with D possibly TRBD1 on 6 matching bases. The CDR3 sequence is 14 residues long. Germline CDR1 and CDR2: SGHVS and FQNEAQ. Trimming pared 1 base from V and 7 bases from J, leaving 12 bases between.

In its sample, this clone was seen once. The CDR3 DNA is TGTGCCAGCAGCTTGGGGGGGCGCATAGAGACCCAGTACTTC. Residues: CASSLGGRIETQYF. This chain links TRBV5-4 with TRBJ2-5; D is perhaps TRBD1 (6 bases). This CDR3 is built from 14 residues. Trimming shortened V by 0 bases and J by 4 bases, and 10 bases separated the two germline ends. Germline V gene sequence: CDR1 SGHNT, CDR2 YYREEE (reference sequence).

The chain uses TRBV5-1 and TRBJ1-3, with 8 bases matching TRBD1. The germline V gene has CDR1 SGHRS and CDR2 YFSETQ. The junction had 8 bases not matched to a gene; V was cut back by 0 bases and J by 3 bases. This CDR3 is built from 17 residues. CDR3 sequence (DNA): TGCGCCAGCAGCTTGGGAGTCGGACAGGGAGTTGGAAACACCATATATTTT. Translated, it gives CASSLGVGQGVGNTIYF.

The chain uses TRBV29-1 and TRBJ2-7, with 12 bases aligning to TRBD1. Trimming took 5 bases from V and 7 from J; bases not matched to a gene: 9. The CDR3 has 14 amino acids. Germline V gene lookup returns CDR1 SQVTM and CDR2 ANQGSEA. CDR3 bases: TGCAGCGTTCTCCGGGACAGGGGGCAGGGGGAGCAGTACTTC. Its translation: CSVLRDRGQGEQYF.

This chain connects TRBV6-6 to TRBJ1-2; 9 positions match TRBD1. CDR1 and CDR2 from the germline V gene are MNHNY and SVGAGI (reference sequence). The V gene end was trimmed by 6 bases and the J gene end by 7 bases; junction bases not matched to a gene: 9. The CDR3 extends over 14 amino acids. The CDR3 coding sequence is TGTGCCAGCAGGCCACCGGGACAGGGACTTGGCTACACCTTC. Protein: CASRPPGQGLGYTF.

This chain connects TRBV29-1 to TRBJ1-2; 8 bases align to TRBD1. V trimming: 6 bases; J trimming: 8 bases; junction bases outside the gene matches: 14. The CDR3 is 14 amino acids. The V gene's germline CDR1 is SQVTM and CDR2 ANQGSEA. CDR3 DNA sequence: TGCAGCGTGGAGGACAGGGAAGGATTTGGCGGCTACACCTTC. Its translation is CSVEDREGFGGYTF.

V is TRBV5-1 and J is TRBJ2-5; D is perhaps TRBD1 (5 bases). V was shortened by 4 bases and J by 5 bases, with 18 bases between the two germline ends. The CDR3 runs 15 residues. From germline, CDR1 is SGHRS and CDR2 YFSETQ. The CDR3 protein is CASSPTSTAPETQYF. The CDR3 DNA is TGCGCCAGCAGCCCCACGTCGACAGCACCCGAGACCCAGTACTTC.

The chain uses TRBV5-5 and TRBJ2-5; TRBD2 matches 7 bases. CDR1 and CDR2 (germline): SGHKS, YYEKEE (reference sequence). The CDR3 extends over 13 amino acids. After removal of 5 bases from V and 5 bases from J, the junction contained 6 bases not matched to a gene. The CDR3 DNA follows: TGTGCCAGCAGTATTAGCGGGTTGGAGACCCAGTACTTC. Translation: CASSISGLETQYF.

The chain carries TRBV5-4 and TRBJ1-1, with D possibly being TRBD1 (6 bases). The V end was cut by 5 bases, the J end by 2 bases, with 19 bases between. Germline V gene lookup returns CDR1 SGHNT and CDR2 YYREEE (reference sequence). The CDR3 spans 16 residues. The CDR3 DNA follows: TGTGCCAGCAGTCCGGGAGGGGCAGGGGAAAACACTGAAGCTTTCTTT. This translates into CASSPGGAGENTEAFF.

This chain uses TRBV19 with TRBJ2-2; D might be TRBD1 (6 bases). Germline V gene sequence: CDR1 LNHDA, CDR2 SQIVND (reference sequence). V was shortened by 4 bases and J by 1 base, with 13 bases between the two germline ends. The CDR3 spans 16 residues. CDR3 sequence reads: CASSKETGLNTGELFF. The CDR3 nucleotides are TGTGCCAGTAGTAAAGAGACAGGCCTGAACACCGGGGAGCTGTTTTTT.

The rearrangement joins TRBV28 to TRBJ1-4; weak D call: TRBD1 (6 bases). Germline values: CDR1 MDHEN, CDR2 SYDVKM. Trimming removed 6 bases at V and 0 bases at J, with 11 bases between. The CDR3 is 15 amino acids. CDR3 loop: CASRGHSATNEKLFF. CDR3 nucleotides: TGTGCCAGCAGGGGACATTCTGCAACTAATGAAAAACTGTTTTTT.

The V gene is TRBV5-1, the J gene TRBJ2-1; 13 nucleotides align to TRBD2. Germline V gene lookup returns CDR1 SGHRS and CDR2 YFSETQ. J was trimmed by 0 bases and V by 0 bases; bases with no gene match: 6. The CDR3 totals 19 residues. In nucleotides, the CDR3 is TGCGCCAGCAGCTTGGGACTAGCGGGAGGTATCAGCTCCTACAATGAGCAGTTCTTC. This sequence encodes CASSLGLAGGISSYNEQFF.

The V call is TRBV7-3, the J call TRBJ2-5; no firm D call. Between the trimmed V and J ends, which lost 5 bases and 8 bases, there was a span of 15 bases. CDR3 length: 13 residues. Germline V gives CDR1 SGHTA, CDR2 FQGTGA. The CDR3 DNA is TGTGCCAGCAGCCCCGCCGAGGAAGGAACCCAGTACTTC. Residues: CASSPAEEGTQYF.